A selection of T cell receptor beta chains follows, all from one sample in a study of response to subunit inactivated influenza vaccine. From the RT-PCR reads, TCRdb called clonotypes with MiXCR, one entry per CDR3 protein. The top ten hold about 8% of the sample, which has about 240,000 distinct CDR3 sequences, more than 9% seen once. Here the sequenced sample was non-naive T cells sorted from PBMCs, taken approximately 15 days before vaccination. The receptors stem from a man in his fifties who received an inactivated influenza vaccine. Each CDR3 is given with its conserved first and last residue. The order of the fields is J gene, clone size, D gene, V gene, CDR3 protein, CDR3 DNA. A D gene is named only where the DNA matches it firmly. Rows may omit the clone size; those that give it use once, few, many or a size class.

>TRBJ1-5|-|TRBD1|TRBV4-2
CASSQRDSSNQPQHF
TGTGCCAGCAGCCAGCGGGACAGCTCAAATCAGCCCCAGCATTTT
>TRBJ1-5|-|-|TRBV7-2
CASSPDTFSNQPQHF
TGTGCCAGCAGCCCAGACACATTTAGCAATCAGCCCCAGCATTTT
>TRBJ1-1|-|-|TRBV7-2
CASSPGQMEAFF
TGTGCCAGCAGCCCTGGACAGATGGAAGCTTTCTTT
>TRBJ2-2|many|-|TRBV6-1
CASRLQGNTGELFF
TGTGCCAGCCGCCTACAGGGGAACACCGGGGAGCTGTTTTTT
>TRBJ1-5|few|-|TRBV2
CASTDSDQPQHF
TGTGCCAGCACCGACAGCGACCAGCCCCAGCATTTT
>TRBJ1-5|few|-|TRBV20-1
CSASSPGNNQPQHF
TGCAGTGCTAGTTCTCCAGGGAACAATCAGCCCCAGCATTTT
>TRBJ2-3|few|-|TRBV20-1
CSARPGSGSTDTQYF
TGCAGTGCTAGGCCAGGCAGCGGTTCCACAGATACGCAGTATTTT
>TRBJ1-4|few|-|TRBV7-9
CASSLGAGGTEKLFF
TGTGCCAGCAGCTTAGGAGCCGGGGGGACTGAAAAACTGTTTTTT
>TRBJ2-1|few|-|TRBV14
CASNQVGEEYNEQFF
TGTGCCAGCAACCAAGTGGGCGAAGAATACAATGAGCAGTTCTTC
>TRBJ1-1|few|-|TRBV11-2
CASSFLTGQNTEAFF
TGTGCCAGCAGCTTCCTAACGGGACAGAACACTGAAGCTTTCTTT
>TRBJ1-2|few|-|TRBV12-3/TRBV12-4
CASSLSPGGYTF
TGTGCCAGCAGTCTCTCCCCGGGGGGCTACACCTTC
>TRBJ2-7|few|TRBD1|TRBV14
CASSQTGVYEQYF
TGTGCCAGCAGCCAGACAGGGGTCTACGAGCAGTACTTC
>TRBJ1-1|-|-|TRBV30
CPSQGIGNTEAFF
TGTCCCTCTCAGGGTATTGGGAACACTGAAGCTTTCTTT
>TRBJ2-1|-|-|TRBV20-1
CSAIYPSYNEQFF
TGCAGTGCGATATACCCTTCCTACAATGAGCAGTTCTTC
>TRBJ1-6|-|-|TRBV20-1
CSASRGSSYNSPLHF
TGCAGTGCTAGCAGAGGCAGCTCCTATAATTCACCCCTCCACTTT
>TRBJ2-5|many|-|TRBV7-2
CASSLRAGGAETQYF
TGTGCCAGCAGCCTGCGAGCGGGTGGGGCAGAGACCCAGTACTTC
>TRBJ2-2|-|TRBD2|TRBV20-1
CSASGGFNTGELFF
TGCAGTGCTAGCGGGGGGTTCAACACCGGGGAGCTGTTTTTT
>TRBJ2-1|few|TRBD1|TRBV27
CASSLLRGQGASEQFF
TGTGCCAGCAGTTTATTACGGGGACAGGGGGCAAGTGAGCAGTTCTTC
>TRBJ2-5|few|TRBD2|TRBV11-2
CASSLRRGEEDPQETQYF
TGTGCCAGCAGCCTCCGACGGGGGGAGGAGGACCCTCAAGAGACCCAGTACTTC
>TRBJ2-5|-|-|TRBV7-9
CASSLSLGRETQYF
TGTGCCAGCAGCTTAAGTCTAGGGCGGGAGACCCAGTACTTC
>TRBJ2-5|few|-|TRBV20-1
CSASRGSRTETQYF
TGCAGTGCTAGCCGGGGTTCCAGGACGGAGACCCAGTACTTC
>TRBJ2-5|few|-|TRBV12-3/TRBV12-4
CASSLAFSLQETQYF
TGTGCCAGCAGTTTAGCGTTCTCTCTCCAGGAGACCCAGTACTTC
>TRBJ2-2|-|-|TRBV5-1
CASSLGYRWQGTNTGELFF
TGCGCCAGCAGCCTGGGGTACCGGTGGCAGGGTACGAACACCGGGGAGCTGTTTTTT
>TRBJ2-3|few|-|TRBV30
CAWSIGGAADTQYF
TGTGCCTGGAGTATTGGCGGGGCCGCAGATACGCAGTATTTT
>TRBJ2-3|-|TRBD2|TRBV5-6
CASSLLGAGGPSDTQYF
TGTGCCAGCAGCTTGCTCGGAGCGGGAGGGCCCTCAGATACGCAGTATTTT
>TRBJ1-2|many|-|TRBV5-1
CASSFRDFVGYTF
TGCGCCAGCAGCTTCCGGGACTTTGTTGGCTACACCTTC
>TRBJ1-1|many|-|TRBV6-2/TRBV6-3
CASSPRTGNTEAFF
TGTGCCAGCAGTCCTAGGACGGGAAACACTGAAGCTTTCTTT
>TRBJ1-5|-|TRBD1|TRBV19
CASSSTGFSNQPQHF
TGTGCCAGTAGTTCGACAGGGTTTAGCAATCAGCCCCAGCATTTT
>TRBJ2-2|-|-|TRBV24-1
CATSDKDRGTGELFF
TGTGCCACCAGTGATAAGGACAGAGGCACCGGGGAGCTGTTTTTT